This TCR beta chain is from a study of human T cells and chemical hapten exposure. Noted time point: patch test 3, about 24 weeks after DPC sensitization. Treatment described: therapeutic diphenylcyclopropenone sensitization with weekly scalp DPC. The library put unique molecular identifiers onto individual cDNA molecules. TCRdb reprocessed the RACE reads with MiXCR, giving one entry per CDR3 protein. The repertoire holds around 150,000 distinct CDR3 sequences, with about a quarter as singletons. This clonotype was detected only a few times. V was cut by 3 bases and J by 7 bases, with 9 bases left in between. From germline, CDR1 is LNHNV and CDR2 YYDKDF (reference sequence). This CDR3 spans 13 amino acids.

This TCR came from a woman under 30 with alopecia areata. Some clones in this sample may be carry-over from other donors' samples. This rearrangement joins TRBV15 to TRBJ2-2; maybe TRBD2 (5 bases). Here the sequenced sample was whole blood, taken in connection with sensitization to the hapten diphenylcyclopropenone (DPC). CDR3 sequence (DNA): TGTGCCACCAGCAGGAACCGGGGCGGGGAGCTGTTTTTT. The encoded protein is CATSRNRGGELFF.